This T cell receptor (beta chain) was captured by sequencing in a study of OX40 agonist ivuxolimab in advanced cancers. Study overall: At 0.01 to 10 mg/kg, ivuxolimab was administered intravenously to patients every 2 weeks. In three patients, partial responses were observed, one with hepatocellular carcinoma and two with cutaneous melanoma. Participants averaged about 60 years of age (range about 23 to 79) and were under 90% male.

General observations from the study: More expanded clones were found, on average, in CD8+ than in CD4+ T cells.

Turning to this clone: Its antigen is still unknown.

The assay was immunoSEQ multiplex PCR, and TCRdb's table has in-frame clones only and misses some. The table lists about 23,000 clones, 80% to 90% of them singletons. Germline assignment: CDR1 SGHAT and CDR2 FQNNGV. The CDR3 loop spans 15 amino acids. V lost 5 bases to trimming and J lost 0 bases, with 13 bases between them. This chain uses TRBV11-2 with TRBJ2-5; D may be TRBD1 (6 bases). The receptor comes from an adult with an advanced solid tumor such as melanoma, head and neck, liver or kidney cancer. The sequenced sample was CD4+ or CD8+ T cells sorted from blood, obtained in a trial of the OX40 agonist ivuxolimab. CDR3 region: CASSHGQMYQETQYF. The CDR3, as DNA: TGTGCCAGCAGCCATGGACAGATGTACCAAGAGACCCAGTACTTC.